Listed here are 26 T cell receptor beta chains from one sample, sequenced in a study of T cell responses to AZD1222 COVID-19 vaccine. The protocol was immunoSEQ multiplex PCR, while the TCRdb copy is restricted to in-frame clones and leaves out a portion. The sample lists approximately 90,000 clones; around nine tenths were seen once. The sequencing used peripheral blood, collected on day 0 of AZD1222 vaccination. All receptors derive from an adult in good health.

The chain couples TRBV11-2 to TRBJ1-1; D ambiguous. V lost 5 bases to trimming and J lost 0 bases, with 13 bases between them. The germline V gene has CDR1 SGHAT and CDR2 FQNNGV. The CDR3 extends over 15 amino acids. The CDR3 loop reads CASSSRGGLNTEAFF. The CDR3 DNA follows: TGTGCCAGCAGCAGCCGGGGTGGTCTGAACACTGAAGCTTTCTTT.

J is TRBJ2-2 and V is TRBV14, with D perhaps TRBD1 or TRBD2 (5 bases each). The germline V gene encodes CDR1 SGHDN and CDR2 FVKESK. The CDR3 is 17 residues long. With 4 bases removed from V and 3 bases from J, the gap between germline ends came to 18 bases. The CDR3 bases are TGTGCCAGCAGCCCGAGTTTTGGCGAGGGGTACACCGGGGAGCTGTTTTTT. Residues: CASSPSFGEGYTGELFF.

V usage is TRBV6-2 or TRBV6-3 and J usage is TRBJ1-5; D is undetermined. Germline assignment: CDR1 MNHEY and CDR2 SVGEGT. Trimming left V 0 bases short and J 5 bases short, with 14 bases between. The CDR3 spans 16 residues. The CDR3 bases are TGTGCCAGCAGTTACTCGCCCAATAGTCTCGATCAGCCCCAGCATTTT. This translates into CASSYSPNSLDQPQHF.

The chain has TRBV11-2 and TRBJ1-5, with 7 positions matching TRBD1. This CDR3 comprises 13 residues. In germline, CDR1 is SGHAT, CDR2 FQNNGV. J gave up 5 bases and V 5 bases, and 3 bases lay outside the gene matches. The CDR3 here is CASSVDRDQPQHF. In nucleotides, the CDR3 is TGTGCCAGCAGCGTTGACAGGGATCAGCCCCAGCATTTT. The full variable domain, rest sourced from reference TRBV11-2 and TRBJ1-5, is EAGVAQSPRYKIIEKRQSVAFWCNPISGHATLYWYQQILGQGPKLLIQFQNNGVVDDSQLPKDRFSAERLKGVDSTLKIQPAKLEDSAVYLCASSVDRDQPQHFGDGTRLSIL.

This chain joins TRBV2 and TRBJ1-1; 9 bases line up with TRBD1. J was trimmed by 11 bases and V by 6 bases; bases with no gene match: 10. The germline gives CDR1 SNHLY, CDR2 FYNNEI. The CDR3 loop spans 13 amino acids. The CDR3 spells CASRGQGIGSAFF. The CDR3 DNA reads as TGTGCCAGCAGGGGACAGGGAATCGGGAGTGCTTTCTTT.

The V and J genes are TRBV28 and TRBJ1-2; 8 bases align to TRBD1. This CDR3 is 19 amino acids long. Germline-derived CDR1 and CDR2 are MDHEN and SYDVKM. After removal of 5 bases from V and 1 base from J, the junction contained 18 bases not matched to a gene. CDR3 in amino acids: CASSPPRSDRGGLNYGYTF. Written as DNA, the CDR3 is TGTGCCAGCAGTCCCCCTCGGAGTGACAGGGGAGGACTTAACTATGGCTACACCTTC.

This chain connects TRBV5-4 to TRBJ2-7; 12 bases match TRBD2. CDR1 is SGHNT, CDR2 YYREEE, per germline (reference sequence). The CDR3 contains 15 residues. With 1 base clipped from V and 6 bases from J, the junction kept 5 bases outside the gene matches. CDR3 sequence: CASSLSSGRVVEQYF. The CDR3 nucleotides read TGTGCCAGCAGCTTGTCTAGCGGGAGGGTGGTCGAGCAGTACTTC.

The chain employs TRBV7-2 and TRBJ2-2; weak D call: TRBD2 (5 bases). V was pared by 6 bases and J by 7 bases, with 18 bases between. There are 15 residues in the CDR3. Germline assignment: CDR1 SGHTA and CDR2 FQGNSA. The CDR3 nucleotides are TGTGCCAGCAGGGCCCTAGCCACGAATGTCGGGGAGCTGTTTTTT. Its protein product is CASRALATNVGELFF.

The V call is TRBV30, the J call TRBJ1-1, with 8 nucleotides matching TRBD1. Looked up from germline, CDR1 is GTSNPN and CDR2 is SVGIG (reference sequence). CDR3 length equals 16 residues. J was trimmed by 3 bases and V by 2 bases; bases with no gene match: 11. As DNA, the CDR3 is TGTGCCTGGAGTCGGCACTCCGGGACAGGCTACACTGAAGCTTTCTTT. Translation gives CAWSRHSGTGYTEAFF.

J is TRBJ1-2 and V is TRBV6-1, with 8 bases matching TRBD1. V lost 2 bases, J lost 4 bases, and 6 bases stayed unmatched. The CDR3 has 15 residues. In germline, CDR1 is MNHNS, CDR2 SASEGT. As DNA, the CDR3 is TGTGCCAGCAGTGAACGGTGGACAGGGACCTATGGCTACACCTTC. It translates to CASSERWTGTYGYTF.

The chain employs TRBV7-9 and TRBJ2-3, with 7 bases matching TRBD1. Germline V CDR1 and CDR2: SEHNR, FQNEAQ (reference sequence). Germline trimming cut 2 bases from V and 10 bases from J; bases unmatched to any gene: 0. This CDR3 spans 11 amino acids. CDR3 DNA sequence: TGTGCCAGCAGCTTACAGGGGGCGCAGTATTTT. Protein: CASSLQGAQYF. The full variable domain, completed using reference TRBV7-9 and TRBJ2-3, is DTGVSQNPRHKITKRGQNVTFRCDPISEHNRLYWYRQTLGQGPEFLTYFQNEAQLEKSRLLSDRFSAERPKGSFSTLEIQRTEQGDSAMYLCASSLQGAQYFGPGTRLTVL.

The rearrangement joins TRBV6-5 to TRBJ1-3; D gene ambiguous. With 0 bases removed from V and 4 bases from J, the gap between germline ends came to 13 bases. Germline values: CDR1 MNHEY, CDR2 SVGAGI. The CDR3 spans 16 residues. CDR3 nucleotide sequence: TGTGCCAGCAGTTACTCGACACCCACCAAGGGAAACACCATATATTTT. This gives the protein CASSYSTPTKGNTIYF.

The CDR3 nucleotides read TGTGCCAGTAGTGCCCCGGACAGGGCGAATCAGCCCCAGCATTTT. This translates into CASSAPDRANQPQHF. J is TRBJ1-5 and V is TRBV19; TRBD1 matches at 8 bases. Per germline, CDR1 LNHDA and CDR2 SQIVND (reference sequence). The CDR3 spans 15 residues. V was clipped by 5 bases and J by 4 bases; unmatched bases: 7.

The rearrangement joins TRBV5-5 to TRBJ2-1, with 11 bases fitting TRBD2. Trimming cost V 4 bases and J 1 base; bases outside gene matches: 1. The CDR3 contains 15 residues. The V gene's germline CDR1 is SGHKS and CDR2 YYEKEE (reference sequence). The CDR3 bases are TGTGCCAGCAGCCGGACTAGCGGGTCCTACAATGAGCAGTTCTTC. This codes for CASSRTSGSYNEQFF.

V gene TRBV19 combines with J gene TRBJ1-5; 11 bases are a match to TRBD1. CDR1 and CDR2 (germline): LNHDA, SQIVND (reference sequence). This CDR3 has 17 residues. The ends lost 5 bases at V and 2 bases at J; junction bases unmatched: 8. This CDR3 reads CASSAPGQGGRNQPQHF. CDR3 bases: TGTGCCAGTAGTGCACCGGGACAGGGGGGACGCAATCAGCCCCAGCATTTT.

The chain couples TRBV3-1 (or the pseudogene TRBV3-2) to TRBJ2-1; 7 nucleotides match TRBD2. V shed 1 base and J 11 bases; nucleotides not matched to a gene: 11. Germline V gene data show CDR1 as LGHDT and CDR2 as YNNKEL (reference sequence). This CDR3 has 15 residues. The CDR3 DNA reads as TGTGCCAGCAGCCAAGGCCCCTCAGCGGGAAATAAGCAGTTCTTC. Translated, it gives CASSQGPSAGNKQFF.

This clone was recorded once. V is TRBV6-5 and J is TRBJ1-3; D is unresolved. Trimming stripped 6 bases from V and 0 bases from J, with 9 bases between. Germline V gene lookup returns CDR1 MNHEY and CDR2 SVGAGI. This CDR3 is 14 amino acids long. CDR3 in DNA: TGTGCCAGCAGACGAGGATTCTCTGGAAACACCATATATTTT. Encoded protein: CASRRGFSGNTIYF.

The genes are TRBV10-3 and TRBJ2-1; the D is unclear. The CDR3 is made up of 14 amino acids. Looked up from germline, CDR1 is ENHRY and CDR2 is SYGVKD. The V and J ends lost 0 bases and 5 bases respectively, with 8 bases between them. The CDR3 region is CAISESLTDNEQFF. CDR3 sequence (DNA): TGTGCCATCAGTGAGTCTTTGACGGACAATGAGCAGTTCTTC.

This rearrangement joins TRBV5-4 to TRBJ2-1, with 12 bases matching TRBD2. This CDR3 region has 16 residues. Unmatched junction bases numbered 3, after V lost 0 bases and J lost 5 bases. Germline CDR1 SGHNT, CDR2 YYREEE (reference sequence). The CDR3 DNA reads as TGTGCCAGCAGCTTGGGAGGACTAGCGGGGAACAATGAGCAGTTCTTC. Protein product: CASSLGGLAGNNEQFF.

The V and J genes are TRBV6-5 and TRBJ1-6; D is ambiguous. Trimming removed 6 bases at V and 9 bases at J, with 12 bases between. In germline, CDR1 is MNHEY, CDR2 SVGAGI. The CDR3 is made up of 13 amino acids. CDR3 region: CASRFTQGSPLHF. CDR3 DNA: TGTGCCAGCAGATTCACGCAAGGTTCACCCCTCCACTTT.

The chain is built from TRBV30 and TRBJ1-1; D gene uncertain. Germline V gene sequence: CDR1 GTSNPN, CDR2 SVGIG (reference sequence). V gave up 4 bases and J gave up 4 bases, with 16 bases separating them. The CDR3 is 14 residues long. CDR3: CAWTKGRLGTEAFF. Here the CDR3 DNA reads TGTGCCTGGACAAAAGGACGTCTGGGCACTGAAGCTTTCTTT.

This sequence joins TRBV5-1 and TRBJ1-1; TRBD1 matches at 9 bases. This CDR3 is 14 amino acids long. Per germline, CDR1 SGHRS and CDR2 YFSETQ. The V gene end was trimmed by 4 bases and the J gene end by 5 bases; junction bases not matched to a gene: 6. The CDR3 sequence: CASSPGTGNTEAFF. CDR3 DNA: TGCGCCAGCAGCCCCGGGACAGGGAATACTGAAGCTTTCTTT.

This chain uses TRBV7-2 with TRBJ2-1; 13 nucleotides line up with TRBD2. Trimming removed 0 bases from V and 2 bases from J; junction bases left unmatched: 1. The CDR3 contains 17 residues. In germline, CDR1 is SGHTA, CDR2 FQGNSA. Here the CDR3 reads CASSLAGTSGTYNEQFF. In DNA form, the CDR3 reads TGTGCCAGCAGCTTAGCCGGGACTAGCGGGACCTACAATGAGCAGTTCTTC.

The chain combines TRBV6-5 with TRBJ1-1, with TRBD1 identical over 7 bases. V was clipped by 5 bases and J by 1 base; unmatched bases: 7. The CDR3 runs 15 residues. Germline lookup yields CDR1 MNHEY and CDR2 SVGAGI. This CDR3 reads CASSSPNRGNTEAFF. The DNA of the CDR3 is TGTGCCAGCAGTAGTCCCAACAGGGGGAACACTGAAGCTTTCTTT.

This sequence joins TRBV7-2 and TRBJ2-7; 10 positions agree with TRBD2. J gave up 5 bases and V 2 bases, and 6 bases lay outside the gene matches. Germline V gene sequence: CDR1 SGHTA, CDR2 FQGNSA. This CDR3 comprises 15 residues. CDR3 nucleotide sequence: TGTGCCAGCAGCTTAACTAGCGGGGTCTTCCACGAGCAGTACTTC. Residues: CASSLTSGVFHEQYF.

This chain links TRBV18 with TRBJ1-1; D unresolved. CDR3 length: 14 amino acids. V lost 3 bases to trimming and J lost 1 base, with 9 bases between them. Per the germline V gene, CDR1 is KGHSH and CDR2 is LQKENI. CDR3 residues: CASSPFRENTEAFF. The CDR3 DNA sequence: TGTGCCAGCTCACCCTTTCGGGAGAACACTGAAGCTTTCTTT.